This TCR beta chain was observed in a study of early T cells in non-severe SARS-CoV-2 infection. Study background: Sequencing used unsorted whole-blood bulk RNA, so chains lack pairing.

The germline gives CDR1 DFQATT, CDR2 SNEGSKA (reference sequence). Trimming left V 5 bases short and J 5 bases short, with 15 bases between. There are 13 residues in the CDR3. This clonotype was detected ten times or more. Separate cDNA molecules each had unique molecular identifiers attached to them. One entry per CDR3 protein results from TCRdb running MiXCR on the 5' RACE reads. The top ten clones hold 6% of a sample with about 35,000 distinct CDR3 sequences, 5% to 5.5% of them seen once. The sequence was collected from an adult who was a healthcare worker with PCR-confirmed SARS-CoV-2 infection or an uninfected control (not recorded which). The chain uses TRBV20-1 and TRBJ2-5; D unclear. The sequences come from whole blood, collected at baseline. The CDR3 DNA sequence: TGCAGTGCTCACGGTGGTCCAACGGAGACCCAGTACTTC. It encodes CSAHGGPTETQYF.